The present TCR beta chain was sequenced within a study of blood T cells in healthy people across ages. Germline V gene sequence: CDR1 SEHNR, CDR2 FQNEAQ (reference sequence). CDR3 length: 18 amino acids. J gave up 3 bases and V 5 bases, and 16 bases lay outside the gene matches. Comment on this clonotype: Its antigen is unknown.

Every participating donor contributed around 9.5 milliliters of peripheral blood through a draw. Whole-study findings and limits: Diversity was higher, and naive CD4+ cells more numerous, in long-lived donors than in aged donors. Changes in expanded clonotypes were possibly confounded, as the CMV status of donors was unknown. A roughly linear fall in TCR beta diversity per million T cells was seen with increasing age.

A second PCR, run for about 6 to 11 cycles, used a sample-barcoded 5' primer plus a J-beta primer mix. One entry per CDR3 protein, called by TCRdb with MiXCR from the 5' RACE reads. The sample yields 1.5 million to 2 million distinct CDR3 sequences, 28% seen once. The sample comprised blood. This TCR derives from a woman between 25 and 40 years old in good health. V and J are TRBV7-9 and TRBJ2-1; 7 bases map to TRBD1. CDR3 loop: CASSPYPVRQGIYNEQFF. The CDR3 nucleotides read TGTGCCAGCAGCCCGTATCCGGTCCGACAGGGAATCTACAATGAGCAGTTCTTC.